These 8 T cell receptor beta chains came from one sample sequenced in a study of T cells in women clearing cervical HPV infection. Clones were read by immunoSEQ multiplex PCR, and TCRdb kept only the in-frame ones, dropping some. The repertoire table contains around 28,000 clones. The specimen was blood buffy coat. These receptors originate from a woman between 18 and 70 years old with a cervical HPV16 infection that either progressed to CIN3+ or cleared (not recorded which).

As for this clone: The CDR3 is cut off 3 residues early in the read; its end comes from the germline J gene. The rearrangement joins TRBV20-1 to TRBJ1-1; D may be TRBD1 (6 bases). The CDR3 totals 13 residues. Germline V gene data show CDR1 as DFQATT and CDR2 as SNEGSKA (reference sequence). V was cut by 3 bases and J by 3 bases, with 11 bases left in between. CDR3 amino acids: CSASGGLYTEAFF. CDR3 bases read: TGCAGTGCTAGTGGGGGCCTTTACACTGAA.

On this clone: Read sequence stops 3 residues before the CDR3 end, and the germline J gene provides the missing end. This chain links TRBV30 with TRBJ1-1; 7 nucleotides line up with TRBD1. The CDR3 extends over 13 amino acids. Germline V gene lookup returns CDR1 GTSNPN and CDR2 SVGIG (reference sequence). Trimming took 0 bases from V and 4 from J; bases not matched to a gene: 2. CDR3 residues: CAWSVNRGTEAFF. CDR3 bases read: TGTGCCTGGAGTGTAAACAGGGGCACTGAA.

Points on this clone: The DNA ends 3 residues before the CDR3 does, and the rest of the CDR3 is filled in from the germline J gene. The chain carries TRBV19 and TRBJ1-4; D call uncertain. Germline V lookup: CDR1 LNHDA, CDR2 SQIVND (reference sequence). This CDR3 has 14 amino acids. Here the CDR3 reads CAIERYSYNSPLFF. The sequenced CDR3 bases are TGTGCCATTGAGCGATATTCCTATAATTCCCCA. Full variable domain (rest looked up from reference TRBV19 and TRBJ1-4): DGGITQSPKYLFRKEGQNVTLSCEQNLNHDAMYWYRQDPGQGLRLIYYSQIVNDFQKGDIAEGYSVSREKKESFPLTVTSAQKNPTAFYLCAIERYSYNSPLFFGSGTQLSVL.

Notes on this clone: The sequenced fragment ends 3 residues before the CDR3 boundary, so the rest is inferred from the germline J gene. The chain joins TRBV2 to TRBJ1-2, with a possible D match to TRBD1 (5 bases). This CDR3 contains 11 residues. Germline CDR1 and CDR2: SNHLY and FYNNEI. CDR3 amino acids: CASGTLGGYTF. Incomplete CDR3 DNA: TGTGCCAGCGGGACTTTGGGGGGC.

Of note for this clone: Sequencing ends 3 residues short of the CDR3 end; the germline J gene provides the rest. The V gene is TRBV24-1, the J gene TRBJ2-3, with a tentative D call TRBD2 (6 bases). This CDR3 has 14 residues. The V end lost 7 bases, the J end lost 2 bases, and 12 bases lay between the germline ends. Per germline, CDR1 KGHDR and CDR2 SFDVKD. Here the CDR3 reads CATSGAGLTDTQYF. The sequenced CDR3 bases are TGTGCCACCAGCGGAGCGGGTCTCACAGATACG.

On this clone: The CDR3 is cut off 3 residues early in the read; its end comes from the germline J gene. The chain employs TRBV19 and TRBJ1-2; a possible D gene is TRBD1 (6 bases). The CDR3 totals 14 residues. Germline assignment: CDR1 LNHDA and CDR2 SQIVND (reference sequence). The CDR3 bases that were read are TGTGCCAGTAGGATATTGGCGGGGGGCAATGAC. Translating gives CASRILAGGND. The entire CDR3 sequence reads CASRILAGGNDYTF.

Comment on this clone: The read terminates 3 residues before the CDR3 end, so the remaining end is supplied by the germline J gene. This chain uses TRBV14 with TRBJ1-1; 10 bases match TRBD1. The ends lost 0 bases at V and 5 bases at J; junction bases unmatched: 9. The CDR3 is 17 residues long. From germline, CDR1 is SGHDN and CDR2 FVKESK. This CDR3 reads CASSQDLRTGGRTEAFF. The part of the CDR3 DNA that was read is TGTGCCAGCAGCCAAGATCTCCGGACAGGGGGAAGGACTGAA.

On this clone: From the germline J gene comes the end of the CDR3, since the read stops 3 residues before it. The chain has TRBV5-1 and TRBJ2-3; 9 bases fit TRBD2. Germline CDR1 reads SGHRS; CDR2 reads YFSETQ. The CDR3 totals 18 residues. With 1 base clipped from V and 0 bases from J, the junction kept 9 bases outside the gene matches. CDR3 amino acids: CASSLLGGGVSSTDTQYF. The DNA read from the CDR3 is TGCGCCAGCAGCTTGCTAGGCGGGGGGGTATCTAGCACAGATACG.